These 28 T cell receptor beta chains were all obtained from the same sample, sequenced in a study of identical twins. A single record per CDR3 protein comes from TCRdb applying MiXCR to the 5' RACE reads. Counted here are 410,000 or so distinct CDR3 sequences, less than 20% occurring once; the ten biggest clones make up 12%. Input material: naive T cells sorted from blood. Source of these receptors: a man aged 45 to 65 in good health.

This clonotype has ten or more counts. V and J are TRBV10-3 and TRBJ2-2, with 10 bases that match TRBD2. The J segment lost 7 bases and the V segment lost 7 bases, leaving 6 bases of the junction unmatched. This CDR3 comprises 14 residues. Germline assignment: CDR1 ENHRY and CDR2 SYGVKD. The CDR3 DNA reads as TGTGCCATCAAGGCTAGCGGGAGACTCGGGGAGCTGTTTTTT. Translation gives CAIKASGRLGELFF.

This clonotype turned up a few times. The chain recombines TRBV29-1 with TRBJ1-1; no reliable D call. The germline V gene has CDR1 SQVTM and CDR2 ANQGSEA. V was shortened by 6 bases and J by 1 base, with 9 bases between the two germline ends. The CDR3 has 12 residues. The DNA for the CDR3 is TGCAGCGTCGGAGCAGGGAACACTGAAGCTTTCTTT. Its protein is CSVGAGNTEAFF.

This clonotype was recorded many times. The rearrangement joins TRBV29-1 to TRBJ2-7; 9 bases are a match to TRBD1. CDR3 length: 13 amino acids. CDR1 and CDR2 from the germline V gene are SQVTM and ANQGSEA. The V segment lost 6 bases and the J segment 6 bases; nucleotides outside the gene matches: 9. The CDR3 nucleotides read TGCAGCGTGTCCCCCGGGACAGGGCCCGAGCAGTACTTC. Encoded protein: CSVSPGTGPEQYF.

This clonotype was found a few times. The chain joins TRBV20-1 to TRBJ2-2; D is unclear. The CDR3 length is 16 residues. The ends were cut back, 1 base at V and 0 bases at J, with 12 bases in the middle. Germline V lookup: CDR1 DFQATT, CDR2 SNEGSKA (reference sequence). The DNA of the CDR3 is TGCAGTGCTAGAGGCTGGCAGCTCCCGAACACCGGGGAGCTGTTTTTT. Protein product: CSARGWQLPNTGELFF.

This clonotype was detected many times. Relative to the germline gene, one junction end is altered; a read error may explain this. The rearrangement uses TRBV7-9 and TRBJ2-7; 7 nucleotides line up with TRBD2. The CDR3 totals 14 residues. Germline V gives CDR1 SEHNR, CDR2 FQNEAQ (reference sequence). CDR3 coding DNA: TGCGCCAGCAGCAGCGGGACGGCCTCCTACGAGCAGTACTTC. Translated: CASSSGTASYEQYF.

This clonotype was picked up many times. V is TRBV29-1 and J is TRBJ2-3; no definite D call. V shed 4 bases and J shed 1 base, with 12 bases lying between them. Germline loops: CDR1 SQVTM, CDR2 ANQGSEA. The CDR3 extends over 14 amino acids. The CDR3 here is CSVVTAWGTDTQYF. CDR3 coding DNA: TGCAGCGTTGTAACGGCCTGGGGCACAGATACGCAGTATTTT.

The chain combines TRBV4-3 with TRBJ2-3; 12 nucleotides agree with TRBD2. Germline V gene lookup returns CDR1 LGHNA and CDR2 YSLEER. The V gene end was trimmed by 1 base and the J gene end by 4 bases; junction bases not matched to a gene: 6. This CDR3 region has 17 residues. The CDR3 here is CASSQGPSGRASDTQYF. The CDR3 DNA sequence: TGCGCCAGCAGCCAAGGCCCTAGCGGGAGGGCCTCAGATACGCAGTATTTT.

This chain connects TRBV6-4 to TRBJ2-3, with unresolved D. Germline V lookup: CDR1 MRHNA, CDR2 SNTAGT. The V and J ends lost 2 bases and 4 bases respectively, with 19 bases between them. The CDR3 consists of 17 residues. DNA for the CDR3: TGTGCCAGCAGTGACCCCCCTTTTGAAGGAGTGGCAGATACGCAGTATTTT. Translation gives CASSDPPFEGVADTQYF.

The V and J genes are TRBV29-1 and TRBJ2-7; D remains ambiguous. In germline, CDR1 is SQVTM, CDR2 ANQGSEA. The CDR3 length is 11 residues. V dropped 7 bases and J dropped 2 bases, with 9 bases sitting between them. The CDR3 region is CSAIEAYEQYF. CDR3 coding DNA: TGCAGCGCGATCGAAGCCTACGAGCAGTACTTC.

This clonotype occurred many times. The J gene is TRBJ2-3, the V gene TRBV12-3 or TRBV12-4, with 11 positions matching TRBD2. Trimming took 6 bases from V and 5 from J; bases not matched to a gene: 10. This CDR3 is 16 amino acids long. This CDR3 is CASSPPLAGGVDTQYF. The CDR3 coding sequence is TGTGCCAGCAGCCCACCCCTAGCGGGAGGTGTAGATACGCAGTATTTT.

The rearrangement links TRBV2 to TRBJ2-1; 14 bases fit TRBD2. Germline assignment: CDR1 SNHLY and CDR2 FYNNEI. The CDR3 has 16 amino acids. The V and J ends lost 3 bases and 7 bases, in that order; junction bases with no gene match: 5. The CDR3 DNA reads as TGTGCCAGCAGTGAGACTAGCGGGAGGGCCCTAAATGAGCAGTTCTTC. Translating gives CASSETSGRALNEQFF.

The chain carries TRBV25-1 and TRBJ2-6; no firm D call. The CDR3 sequence is 17 residues long. CDR1 is MGHDK, CDR2 SYGVNS, per germline. V was clipped by 3 bases and J by 0 bases, with 12 bases between them. The CDR3 DNA reads as TGTGCCAGCAGTGAGATGGGTCTGTTCTCTGGGGCCAACGTCCTGACTTTC. Its translation is CASSEMGLFSGANVLTF.

The chain uses TRBV18 and TRBJ2-7, with no clear D. The CDR3 loop spans 15 amino acids. Germline-derived CDR1 and CDR2 are KGHSH and LQKENI. V was cut by 8 bases and J by 0 bases, with 17 bases left in between. The CDR3 DNA is TGTGCCAGCCTAAAGTTGTCTGACTCCTCCTACGAGCAGTACTTC. As protein: CASLKLSDSSYEQYF.

This clonotype has more than one count but fewer than ten. The chain links TRBV12-3 or TRBV12-4 to TRBJ1-4; no definite D call. The V and J ends lost 5 bases and 8 bases respectively, with 15 bases between them. The CDR3 covers 14 residues. CDR3 DNA: TGTGCCAGCAGTACCCCGACGGTTCCAGAAAAACTGTTTTTT. Translating gives CASSTPTVPEKLFF.

The J gene is TRBJ2-2, the V gene TRBV11-2; maybe TRBD1 (6 bases). The CDR3 covers 15 residues. V was clipped by 1 base and J by 7 bases, with 13 bases between them. Germline V CDR1 and CDR2: SGHAT, FQNNGV. Here the CDR3 reads CASSLVSRGIGELFF. CDR3 nucleotides: TGTGCCAGCAGCTTAGTATCCAGGGGCATCGGGGAGCTGTTTTTT.

This clonotype showed up many times. The rearrangement joins TRBV20-1 to TRBJ2-3, with D tentatively TRBD2 (6 bases). Germline V gives CDR1 DFQATT, CDR2 SNEGSKA (reference sequence). This CDR3 is built from 14 residues. Trimming removed 6 bases from V and 2 bases from J, with 15 bases in between. In DNA form, the CDR3 reads TGCAGTGCCTATGGGGGGAAACCCACAGATACGCAGTATTTT. The encoded protein is CSAYGGKPTDTQYF.

This clonotype has a handful of counts. The CDR3 loop is CASRGQGAYGELFF. The DNA of the CDR3 is TGTGCCAGCAGAGGACAGGGGGCGTACGGGGAGCTGTTTTTT. The chain uses TRBV12-3 or TRBV12-4 and TRBJ2-2, with 11 positions matching TRBD1. This CDR3 contains 14 residues. V lost 6 bases and J lost 7; bases outside the gene matches: 4.

This clonotype was picked up a small number of times. This chain uses TRBV27 with TRBJ1-5; D is possibly TRBD1 (5 bases). Trimming took off 6 bases at V and 2 bases at J, with 8 bases between the two ends. The CDR3 has 13 residues. Germline loops: CDR1 MNHEY, CDR2 SMNVEV (reference sequence). Here the CDR3 DNA reads TGTGCCAGCAGGTTGGGGGGCAATCAGCCCCAGCATTTT. It translates to CASRLGGNQPQHF.

The V call is TRBV4-1, the J call TRBJ1-1, with TRBD1 identical over 12 bases. The CDR3 consists of 19 residues. The J segment lost 0 bases and the V segment lost 2 bases, leaving 10 bases of the junction unmatched. The germline gives CDR1 MGHRA, CDR2 YSYEKL. CDR3 coding DNA: TGCGCCAGCAGCCAAACCGGGACAGGGGGCAAGGGGATGAACACTGAAGCTTTCTTT. This gives the protein CASSQTGTGGKGMNTEAFF.

This clonotype was observed a handful of times. The V gene is TRBV28, the J gene TRBJ2-4; 12 bases agree with TRBD2. The trim removed 3 bases at V and 0 bases at J, leaving 9 bases unmatched. CDR3 length equals 19 residues. Germline V gene data show CDR1 as MDHEN and CDR2 as SYDVKM. The CDR3: CASSFPWLAGGIAKNIQYF. The CDR3 DNA follows: TGTGCCAGCAGTTTTCCCTGGCTAGCGGGGGGGATAGCCAAAAACATTCAGTACTTC.

The chain couples TRBV4-3 to TRBJ2-3; 8 nucleotides line up with TRBD2. The ends lost 0 bases at V and 2 bases at J; junction bases unmatched: 7. Germline V gene sequence: CDR1 LGHNA, CDR2 YSLEER. CDR3 length: 17 residues. The CDR3 region is CASSQDPAGANTDTQYF. The CDR3, as DNA: TGCGCCAGCAGCCAAGATCCAGCGGGGGCAAACACAGATACGCAGTATTTT.

The rearrangement links TRBV5-1 to TRBJ1-2, with 7 bases that match TRBD1. The CDR3 runs to 15 residues. V was pared by 7 bases and J by 3 bases, with 12 bases of the junction left unmatched. The germline V gene encodes CDR1 SGHRS and CDR2 YFSETQ. CDR3 coding DNA: TGCGCCAGCCGGGAAGGACAGGTCGCTGACTATGGCTACACCTTC. This gives the protein CASREGQVADYGYTF.

The chain employs TRBV4-2 and TRBJ2-1, with TRBD2 matching over 10 bases. V was pared by 1 base and J by 8 bases, with 5 bases of the junction left unmatched. In germline, CDR1 is LGHNA, CDR2 YNFKEQ. The CDR3 length is 15 residues. The DNA of the CDR3 is TGTGCCAGCAGCCAAGGGTCTAGCGGGAGTTATGAGCAGTTCTTC. Translated: CASSQGSSGSYEQFF.

This chain joins TRBV4-1 and TRBJ2-5; 7 nucleotides line up with TRBD1. CDR1 and CDR2 from the germline V gene are MGHRA and YSYEKL. After removal of 4 bases from V and 1 base from J, the junction contained 9 bases not matched to a gene. The CDR3 covers 16 residues. This CDR3 reads CASSRTRQGIQETQYF. CDR3 DNA: TGCGCCAGCAGCCGCACTAGACAGGGTATCCAAGAGACCCAGTACTTC.

In this sample, this clonotype turned up a few times. The V and J genes are TRBV11-1 and TRBJ2-7, with D perhaps matching TRBD1 (5 bases). Trimming removed 5 bases at V and 1 base at J, with 21 bases between. This CDR3 is 17 amino acids long. CDR1 is SGHAT and CDR2 is FQDESV in the germline V gene (reference sequence). CDR3 coding DNA: TGTGCCAGCAGCAACTCACCCAGGGCAACGGGTTCCTACGAGCAGTACTTC. Residues: CASSNSPRATGSYEQYF.

This clonotype showed up many times. This chain uses TRBV18 with TRBJ1-2; 12 bases are a match to TRBD1. Germline V gene data show CDR1 as KGHSH and CDR2 as LQKENI. The V and J ends lost 6 bases and 3 bases, in that order; junction bases with no gene match: 2. The CDR3 is made up of 14 amino acids. This CDR3 reads CASSGTGGDYGYTF. The CDR3 DNA is TGTGCCAGCTCCGGGACAGGGGGCGACTATGGCTACACCTTC.

This clonotype was seen more than once but under ten times. The rearrangement links TRBV29-1 to TRBJ1-2; 11 nucleotides align to TRBD1. The CDR3 spans 15 residues. Germline lookup yields CDR1 SQVTM and CDR2 ANQGSEA. The J segment lost 7 bases and the V segment lost 6 bases, leaving 13 bases of the junction unmatched. The CDR3 DNA reads as TGCAGCGTCTTGACTCCGGGACAGGGGGAAGGTGGCTACACCTTC. This encodes CSVLTPGQGEGGYTF.

The chain employs TRBV12-3 or TRBV12-4 and TRBJ2-2, with 10 bases that match TRBD1. V lost 7 bases to trimming and J lost 6 bases; unmatched junction nucleotides: 11. There are 16 residues in the CDR3. For the CDR3, the DNA is TGTGCCAGCAACTCCTTTGCGGGACAGGGGCCCGGGGAGCTGTTTTTT. It is translated as CASNSFAGQGPGELFF.